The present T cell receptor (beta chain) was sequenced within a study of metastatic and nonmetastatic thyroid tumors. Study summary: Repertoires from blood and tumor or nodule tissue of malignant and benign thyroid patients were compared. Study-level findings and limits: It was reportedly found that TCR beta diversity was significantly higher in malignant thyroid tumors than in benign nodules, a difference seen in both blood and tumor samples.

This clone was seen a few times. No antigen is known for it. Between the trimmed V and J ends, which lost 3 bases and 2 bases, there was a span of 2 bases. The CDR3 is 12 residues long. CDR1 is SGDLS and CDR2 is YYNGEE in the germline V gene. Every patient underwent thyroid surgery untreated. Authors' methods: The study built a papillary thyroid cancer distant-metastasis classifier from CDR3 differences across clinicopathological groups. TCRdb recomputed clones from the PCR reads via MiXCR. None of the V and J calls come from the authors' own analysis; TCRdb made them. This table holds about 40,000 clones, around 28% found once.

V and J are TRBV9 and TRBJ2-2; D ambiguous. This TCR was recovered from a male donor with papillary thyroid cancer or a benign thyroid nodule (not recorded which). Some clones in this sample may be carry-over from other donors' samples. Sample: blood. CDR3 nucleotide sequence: TGTGCCAGCAGCGAAAACACCGGGGAGCTGTTTTTT. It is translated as CASSENTGELFF.